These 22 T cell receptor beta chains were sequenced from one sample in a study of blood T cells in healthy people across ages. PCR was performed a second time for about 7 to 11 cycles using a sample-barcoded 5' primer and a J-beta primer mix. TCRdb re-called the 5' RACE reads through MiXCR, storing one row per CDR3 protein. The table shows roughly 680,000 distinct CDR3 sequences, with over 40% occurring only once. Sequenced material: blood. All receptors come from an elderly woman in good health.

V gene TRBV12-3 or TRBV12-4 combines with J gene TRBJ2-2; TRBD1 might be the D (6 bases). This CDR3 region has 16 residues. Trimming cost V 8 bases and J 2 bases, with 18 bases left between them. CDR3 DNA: TGTGCCAGCGGTTACAGGGCCACCCAAAACACCGGGGAGCTGTTTTTT. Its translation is CASGYRATQNTGELFF.

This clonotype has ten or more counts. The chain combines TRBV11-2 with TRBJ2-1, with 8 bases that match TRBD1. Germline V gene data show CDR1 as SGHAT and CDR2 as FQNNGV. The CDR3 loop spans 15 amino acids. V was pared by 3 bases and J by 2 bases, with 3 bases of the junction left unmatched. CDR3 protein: CASSFQGAAYNEQFF. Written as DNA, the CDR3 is TGTGCCAGCAGCTTTCAGGGGGCAGCCTACAATGAGCAGTTCTTC.

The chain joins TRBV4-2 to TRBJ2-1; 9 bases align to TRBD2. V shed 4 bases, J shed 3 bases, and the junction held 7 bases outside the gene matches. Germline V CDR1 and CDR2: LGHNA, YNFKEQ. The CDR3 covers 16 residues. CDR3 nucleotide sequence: TGTGCCAGCAGCCCCCGACTAGCGGACGACTACAATGAGCAGTTCTTC. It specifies CASSPRLADDYNEQFF.

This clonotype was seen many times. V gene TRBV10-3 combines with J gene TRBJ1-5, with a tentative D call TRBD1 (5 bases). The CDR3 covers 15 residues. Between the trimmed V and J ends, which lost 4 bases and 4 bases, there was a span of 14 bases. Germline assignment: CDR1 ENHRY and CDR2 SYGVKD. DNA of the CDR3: TGTGCCATCAGTGGGGACGGTCGAACTAATCAGCCCCAGCATTTT. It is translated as CAISGDGRTNQPQHF.

CDR3 protein: CASSRADSYNEQYF. In DNA form, the CDR3 reads TGTGCCAGCAGCAGAGCGGACTCCTACAATGAGCAGTACTTC. The gene calls are TRBV6-5 and TRBJ2-1, with D possibly TRBD2 on 5 matching bases. The assigned J gene may be wrong: the sequence end matches TRBJ2-7 better. Germline values: CDR1 MNHEY, CDR2 SVGAGI. This CDR3 is 14 amino acids long.

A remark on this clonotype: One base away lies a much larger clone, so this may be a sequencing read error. The CDR3: CASSKPSRTASSEQFF. The CDR3 nucleotides are TGCGCCAGCAGCAAACCCAGCAGGACTGCGAGTAGTGAGCAGTTCTTC. The rearrangement joins TRBV5-1 to TRBJ2-1, with a tentative D call TRBD2 (5 bases). Per the germline V gene, CDR1 is SGHRS and CDR2 is YFSETQ. The V end was cut by 4 bases, the J end by 9 bases, with 23 bases between. The CDR3 is made up of 16 amino acids.

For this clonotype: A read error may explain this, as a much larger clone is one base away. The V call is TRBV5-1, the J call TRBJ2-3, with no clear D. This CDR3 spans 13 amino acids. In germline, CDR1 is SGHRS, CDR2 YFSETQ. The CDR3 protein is CTSSPRDFGTQYF. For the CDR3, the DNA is TGCACCAGCAGCCCTAGAGACTTCGGTACGCAGTATTTT.

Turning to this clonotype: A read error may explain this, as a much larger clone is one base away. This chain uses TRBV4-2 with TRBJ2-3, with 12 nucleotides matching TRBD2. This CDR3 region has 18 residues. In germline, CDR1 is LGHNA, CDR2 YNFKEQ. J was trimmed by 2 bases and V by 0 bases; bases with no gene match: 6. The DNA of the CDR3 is TGTGCCAGCAGCCAAGATCCTACTAGCGGGGGGTACACAGATACGCAGTATTTT. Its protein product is CASSQDPTSGGYTDTQYF.

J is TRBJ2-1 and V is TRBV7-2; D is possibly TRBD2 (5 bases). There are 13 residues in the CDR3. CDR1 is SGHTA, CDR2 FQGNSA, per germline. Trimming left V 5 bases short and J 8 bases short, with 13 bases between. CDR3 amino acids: CASSRLFGDEQFF. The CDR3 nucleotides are TGTGCCAGCAGCCGACTATTTGGGGATGAGCAGTTCTTC. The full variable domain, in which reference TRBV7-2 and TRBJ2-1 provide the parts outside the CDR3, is GAGVSQSPSNKVTEKGKDVELRCDPISGHTALYWYRQSLGQGLEFLIYFQGNSAPDKSGLPSDRFSAERTGGSVSTLTIQRTQQEDSAVYLCASSRLFGDEQFFGPGTRLTVL.

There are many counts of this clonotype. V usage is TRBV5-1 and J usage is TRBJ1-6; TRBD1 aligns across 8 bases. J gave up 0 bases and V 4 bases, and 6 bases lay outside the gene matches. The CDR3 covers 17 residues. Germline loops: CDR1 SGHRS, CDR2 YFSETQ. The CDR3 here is CASSQRTGSSYNSPLHF. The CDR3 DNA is TGCGCCAGCAGCCAGCGGACAGGGAGCTCCTATAATTCACCCCTCCACTTT. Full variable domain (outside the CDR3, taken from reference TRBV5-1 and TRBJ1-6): KAGVTQTPRYLIKTRGQQVTLSCSPISGHRSVSWYQQTPGQGLQFLFEYFSETQRNKGNFPGRFSGRQFSNSRSEMNVSTLELGDSALYLCASSQRTGSSYNSPLHFGNGTRLTVT.

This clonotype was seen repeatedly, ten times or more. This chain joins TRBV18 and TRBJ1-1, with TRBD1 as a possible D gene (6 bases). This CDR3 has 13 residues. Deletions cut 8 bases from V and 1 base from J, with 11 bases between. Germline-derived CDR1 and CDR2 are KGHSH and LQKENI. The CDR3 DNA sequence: TGTGCCAGCAGTCAGGACAGGAACACTGAAGCTTTCTTT. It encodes CASSQDRNTEAFF.

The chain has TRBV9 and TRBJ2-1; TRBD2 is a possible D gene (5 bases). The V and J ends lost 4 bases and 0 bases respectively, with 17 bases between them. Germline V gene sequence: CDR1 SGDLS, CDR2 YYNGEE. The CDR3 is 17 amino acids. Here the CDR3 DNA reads TGTGCCAGCAGCCTAAACCCGACTAAACCCTCCTACAATGAGCAGTTCTTC. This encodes CASSLNPTKPSYNEQFF.

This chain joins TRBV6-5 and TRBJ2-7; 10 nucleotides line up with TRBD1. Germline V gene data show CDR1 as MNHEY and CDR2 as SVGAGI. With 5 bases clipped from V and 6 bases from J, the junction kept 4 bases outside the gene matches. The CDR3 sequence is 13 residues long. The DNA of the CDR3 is TGTGCCAGCAGTCCCGGGACAGGGGTCGAGCAGTACTTC. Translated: CASSPGTGVEQYF.

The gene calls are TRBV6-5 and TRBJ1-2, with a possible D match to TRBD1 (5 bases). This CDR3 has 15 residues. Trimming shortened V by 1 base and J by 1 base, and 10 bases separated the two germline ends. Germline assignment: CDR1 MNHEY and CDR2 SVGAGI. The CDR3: CASSYFPDNNYGYTF. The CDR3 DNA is TGTGCCAGCAGTTACTTCCCGGACAATAACTATGGCTACACCTTC.

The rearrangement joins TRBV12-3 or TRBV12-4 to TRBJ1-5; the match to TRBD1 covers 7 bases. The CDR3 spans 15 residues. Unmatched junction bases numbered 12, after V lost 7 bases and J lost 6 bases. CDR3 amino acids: CASNPQGVLGQPQHF. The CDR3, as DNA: TGTGCCAGCAACCCCCAGGGGGTCCTGGGTCAGCCCCAGCATTTT.

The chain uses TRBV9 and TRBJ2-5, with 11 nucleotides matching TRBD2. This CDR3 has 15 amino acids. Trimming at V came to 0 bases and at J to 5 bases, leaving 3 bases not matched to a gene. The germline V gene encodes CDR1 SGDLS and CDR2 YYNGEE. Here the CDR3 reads CASSVGSGGAETQYF. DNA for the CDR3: TGTGCCAGCAGCGTAGGTAGCGGGGGGGCGGAGACCCAGTACTTC.

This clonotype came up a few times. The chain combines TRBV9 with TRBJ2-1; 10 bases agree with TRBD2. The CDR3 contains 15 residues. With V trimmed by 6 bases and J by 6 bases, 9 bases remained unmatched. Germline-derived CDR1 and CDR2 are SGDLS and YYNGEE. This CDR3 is CASTISGGAFNEQFF. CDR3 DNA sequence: TGTGCCAGCACCATAAGCGGGGGGGCCTTCAATGAGCAGTTCTTC.

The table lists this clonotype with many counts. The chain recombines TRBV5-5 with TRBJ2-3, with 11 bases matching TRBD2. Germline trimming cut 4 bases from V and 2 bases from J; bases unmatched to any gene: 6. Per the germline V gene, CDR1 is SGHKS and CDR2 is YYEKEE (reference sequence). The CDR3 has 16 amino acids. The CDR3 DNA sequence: TGTGCCAGCAGCGTGGGACTAGCGGACCCCACAGATACGCAGTATTTT. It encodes CASSVGLADPTDTQYF.

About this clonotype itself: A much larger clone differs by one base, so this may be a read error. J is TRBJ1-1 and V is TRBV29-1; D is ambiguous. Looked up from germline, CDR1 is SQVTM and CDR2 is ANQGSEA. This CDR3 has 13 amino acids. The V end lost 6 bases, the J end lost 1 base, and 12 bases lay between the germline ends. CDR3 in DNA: TGCAGCGTCCGAGAGAGCCCGAACACTGAAGCTTTCTTT. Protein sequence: CSVRESPNTEAFF. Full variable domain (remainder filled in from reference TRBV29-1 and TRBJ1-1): SAVISQKPSRDICQRGTSLTIQCQVDSQVTMMFWYRQQPGQSLTLIATANQGSEATYESGFVIDKFPISRPNLTFSTLTVSNMSPEDSSIYLCSVRESPNTEAFFGQGTRLTVV.

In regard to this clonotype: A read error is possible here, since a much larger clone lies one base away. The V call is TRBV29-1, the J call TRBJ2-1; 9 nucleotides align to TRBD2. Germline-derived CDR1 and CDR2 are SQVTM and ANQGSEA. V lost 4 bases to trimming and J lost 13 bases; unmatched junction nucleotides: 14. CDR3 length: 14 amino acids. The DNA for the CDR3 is TGCAGCGTTGGCCTAGCGGGAATCCAAGAGACCCAGTTCTTC. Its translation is CSVGLAGIQETQFF.

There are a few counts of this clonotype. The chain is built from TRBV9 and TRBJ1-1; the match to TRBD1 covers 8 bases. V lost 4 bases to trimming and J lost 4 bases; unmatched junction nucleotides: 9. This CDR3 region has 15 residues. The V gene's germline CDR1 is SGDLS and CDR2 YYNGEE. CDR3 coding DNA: TGTGCCAGCAGCCCCCGGACAGGGTTTAGCACTGAAGCTTTCTTT. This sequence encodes CASSPRTGFSTEAFF.

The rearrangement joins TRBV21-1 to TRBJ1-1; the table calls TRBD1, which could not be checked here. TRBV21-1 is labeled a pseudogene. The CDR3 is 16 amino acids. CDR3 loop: CASSKGTLTGMTEAFF. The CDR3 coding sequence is TGTGCCAGCAGCAAAGGCACTTTGACAGGGATGACTGAAGCTTTCTTT.